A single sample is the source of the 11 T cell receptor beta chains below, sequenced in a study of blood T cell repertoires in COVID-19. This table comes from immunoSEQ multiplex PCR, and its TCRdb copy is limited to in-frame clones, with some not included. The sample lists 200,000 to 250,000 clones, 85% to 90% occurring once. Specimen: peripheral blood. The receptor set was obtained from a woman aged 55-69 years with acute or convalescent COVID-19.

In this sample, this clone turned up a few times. The CDR3 loop is CASSQEQGPRGYTF. DNA of the CDR3: TGCGCCAGCAGCCAAGAGCAGGGCCCTAGAGGCTACACCTTC. This chain uses TRBV4-3 with TRBJ1-2, with TRBD1 as a possible D gene (5 bases). The ends were cut back, 0 bases at V and 8 bases at J, with 13 bases in the middle. This CDR3 is built from 14 residues. In germline, CDR1 is LGHNA, CDR2 YSLEER.

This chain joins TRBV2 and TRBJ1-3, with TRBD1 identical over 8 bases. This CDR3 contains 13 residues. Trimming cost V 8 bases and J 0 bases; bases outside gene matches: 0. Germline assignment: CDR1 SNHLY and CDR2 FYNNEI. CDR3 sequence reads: CASGTGSGNTIYF. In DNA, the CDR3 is TGTGCCAGCGGGACAGGCTCTGGAAACACCATATATTTT.

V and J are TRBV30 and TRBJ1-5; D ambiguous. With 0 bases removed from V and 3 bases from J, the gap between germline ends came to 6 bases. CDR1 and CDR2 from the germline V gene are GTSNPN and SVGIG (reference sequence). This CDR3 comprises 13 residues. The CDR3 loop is CAWSVQFNQPQHF. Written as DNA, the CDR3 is TGTGCCTGGAGTGTACAGTTCAATCAGCCCCAGCATTTT. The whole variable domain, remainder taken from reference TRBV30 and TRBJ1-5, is SQTIHQWPATLVQPVGSPLSLECTVEGTSNPNLYWYRQAAGRGLQLLFYSVGIGQISSEVPQNLSASRPQDRQFILSSKKLLLSDSGFYLCAWSVQFNQPQHFGDGTRLSIL.

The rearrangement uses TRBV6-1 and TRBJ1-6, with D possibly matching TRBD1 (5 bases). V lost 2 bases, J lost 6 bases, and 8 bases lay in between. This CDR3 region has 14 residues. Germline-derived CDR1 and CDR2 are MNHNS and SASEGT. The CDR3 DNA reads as TGTGCCAGCAGTGAATCAGGGTCTAATTCACCCCTCCACTTT. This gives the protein CASSESGSNSPLHF.

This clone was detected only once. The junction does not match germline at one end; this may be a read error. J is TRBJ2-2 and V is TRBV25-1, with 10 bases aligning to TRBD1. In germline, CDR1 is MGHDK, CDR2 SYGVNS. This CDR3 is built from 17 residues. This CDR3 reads CASPIRRQGAKTGELFF. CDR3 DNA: TGTGCCAGCCCGATCCGCAGACAGGGGGCGAAAACCGGGGAGCTGTTTTTT.

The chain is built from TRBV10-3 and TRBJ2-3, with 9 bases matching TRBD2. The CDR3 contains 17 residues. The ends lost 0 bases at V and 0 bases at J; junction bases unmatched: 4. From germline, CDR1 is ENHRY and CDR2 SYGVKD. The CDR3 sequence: CAISESQRGVSTDTQYF. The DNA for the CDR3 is TGTGCCATCAGTGAGTCCCAGCGGGGGGTGAGCACAGATACGCAGTATTTT.

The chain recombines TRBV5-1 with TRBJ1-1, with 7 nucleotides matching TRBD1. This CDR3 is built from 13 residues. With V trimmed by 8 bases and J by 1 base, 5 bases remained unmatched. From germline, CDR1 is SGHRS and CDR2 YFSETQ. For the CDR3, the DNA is TGCGCCAGTAGACAGGGTGGGAACACTGAAGCTTTCTTT. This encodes CASRQGGNTEAFF.

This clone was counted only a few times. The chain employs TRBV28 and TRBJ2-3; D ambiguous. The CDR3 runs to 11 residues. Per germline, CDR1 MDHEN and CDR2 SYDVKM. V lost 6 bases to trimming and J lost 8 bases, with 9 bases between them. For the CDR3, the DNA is TGTGCCAGCAGCCTAAAGAGTACGCAGTATTTT. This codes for CASSLKSTQYF.

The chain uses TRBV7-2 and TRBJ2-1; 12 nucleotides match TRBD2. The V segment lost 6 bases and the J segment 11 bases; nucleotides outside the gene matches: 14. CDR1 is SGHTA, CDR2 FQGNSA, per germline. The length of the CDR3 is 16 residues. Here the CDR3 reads CASSRTSGTQWGQQFF. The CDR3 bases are TGTGCCAGCAGTCGGACTAGCGGGACGCAGTGGGGACAGCAGTTCTTC.

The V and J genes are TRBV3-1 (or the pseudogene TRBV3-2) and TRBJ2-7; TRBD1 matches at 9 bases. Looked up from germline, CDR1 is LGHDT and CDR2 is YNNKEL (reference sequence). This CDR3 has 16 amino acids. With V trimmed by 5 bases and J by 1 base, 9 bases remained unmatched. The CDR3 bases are TGTGCCAGCAGCTCACCCTCCGGGACAGGGTCCTACGAGCAGTACTTC. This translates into CASSSPSGTGSYEQYF.

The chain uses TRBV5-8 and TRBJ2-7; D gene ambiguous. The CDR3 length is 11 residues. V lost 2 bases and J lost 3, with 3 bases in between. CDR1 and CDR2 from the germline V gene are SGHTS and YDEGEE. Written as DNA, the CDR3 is TGTGCCAGCAGCTTCGGCTACGAGCAGTACTTC. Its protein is CASSFGYEQYF.